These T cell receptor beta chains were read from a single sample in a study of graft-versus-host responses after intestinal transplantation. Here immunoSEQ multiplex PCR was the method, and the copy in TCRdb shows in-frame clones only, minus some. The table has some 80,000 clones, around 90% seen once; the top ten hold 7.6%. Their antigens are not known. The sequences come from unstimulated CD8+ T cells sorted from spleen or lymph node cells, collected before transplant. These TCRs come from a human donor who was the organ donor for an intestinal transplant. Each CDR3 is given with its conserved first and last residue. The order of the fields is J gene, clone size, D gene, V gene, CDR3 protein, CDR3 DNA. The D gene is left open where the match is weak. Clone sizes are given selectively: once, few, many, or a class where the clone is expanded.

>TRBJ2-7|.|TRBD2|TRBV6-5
CASSFGLAGTGYEQYF
TGTGCCAGCAGTTTCGGACTAGCGGGGACTGGCTACGAGCAGTACTTC
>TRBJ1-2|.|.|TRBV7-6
CASSLAPDHYIFRYGYTF
TGTGCCAGCAGCTTAGCCCCGGACCACTACATATTCCGCTATGGCTACACCTTC
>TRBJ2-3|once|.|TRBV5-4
CASSFRANTDTQYF
TGTGCCAGCAGCTTTAGGGCCAACACAGATACGCAGTATTTT
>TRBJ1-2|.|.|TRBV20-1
CSARRVYGYTF
TGCAGTGCCCGAAGAGTCTATGGCTACACCTTC
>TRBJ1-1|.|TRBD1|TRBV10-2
CASNTGDTEAFF
TGCGCCAGCAACACAGGGGACACTGAAGCTTTCTTT
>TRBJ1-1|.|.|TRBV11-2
CASSLKAADPEAFF
TGTGCCAGCAGCTTAAAGGCCGCCGACCCTGAAGCTTTCTTT
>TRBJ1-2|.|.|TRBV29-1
CSGHRENYGYTF
TGCAGCGGACACCGGGAGAACTATGGCTACACCTTC
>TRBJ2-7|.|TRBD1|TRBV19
CASSPPGQAYEQYF
TGTGCCAGTAGTCCACCGGGACAGGCCTACGAGCAGTACTTC
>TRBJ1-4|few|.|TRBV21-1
CASSGTIATKVHNEKLFF
TGTGCCAGCAGCGGTACTATAGCTACAAAGGTGCATAATGAAAAACTGTTTTTT
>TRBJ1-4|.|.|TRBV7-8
CASSTNRVTNEKLFF
TGTGCCAGCAGCACCAACAGGGTCACTAATGAAAAACTGTTTTTT
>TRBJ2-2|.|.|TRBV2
CASSTPGHLTGELFF
TGTGCCAGCAGTACTCCGGGACATCTCACCGGGGAGCTGTTTTTT
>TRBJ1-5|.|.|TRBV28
CASRPLTGPYSNQPQHF
TGTGCCAGCAGACCCCTGACTGGACCATATAGCAATCAGCCCCAGCATTTT
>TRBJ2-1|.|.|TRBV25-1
CASSESGRNQRYNEQFF
TGTGCCAGCAGTGAATCAGGGAGAAACCAGCGTTACAATGAGCAGTTCTTC
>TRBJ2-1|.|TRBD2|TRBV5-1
CASSFETSGGPYNEQFF
TGCGCCAGCAGCTTTGAGACTAGCGGGGGCCCCTACAATGAGCAGTTCTTC
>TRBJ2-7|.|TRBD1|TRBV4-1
CASSQVQGGTGGSYEQYF
TGCGCCAGCAGCCAAGTCCAGGGCGGGACAGGGGGCTCCTACGAGCAGTACTTC
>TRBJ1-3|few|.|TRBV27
CASSPTDRQNTIYF
TGTGCCAGCAGTCCAACCGACAGACAAAACACCATATATTTT
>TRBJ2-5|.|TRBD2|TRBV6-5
CASSSIVAGPQETQYF
TGTGCCAGCAGTTCGATTGTAGCGGGACCCCAAGAGACCCAGTACTTC
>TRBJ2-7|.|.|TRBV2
CASSGRETYEQYF
TGTGCCAGTAGCGGCAGGGAAACCTACGAGCAGTACTTC
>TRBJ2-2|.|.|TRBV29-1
CSVKSGTGELFF
TGCAGCGTTAAGAGCGGGACCGGGGAGCTGTTTTTT
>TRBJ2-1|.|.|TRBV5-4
CASSGLQGHEQFF
TGTGCCAGCAGCGGATTACAGGGCCATGAGCAGTTCTTC
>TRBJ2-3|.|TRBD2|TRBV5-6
CASSLVAGELSTDTQYF
TGTGCCAGCAGCTTGGTGGCGGGGGAACTTAGCACAGATACGCAGTATTTT
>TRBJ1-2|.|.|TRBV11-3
CASERGLVRWNYGYTF
TGTGCCAGCGAGCGAGGTCTCGTTAGGTGGAACTATGGCTACACCTTC
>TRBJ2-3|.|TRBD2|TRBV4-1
CASSQSGGATDTQYF
TGCGCCAGCAGCCAAAGCGGGGGGGCCACAGATACGCAGTATTTT
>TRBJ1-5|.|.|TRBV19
CASMGSYYSNQPQHF
TGTGCCAGTATGGGGTCCTACTATAGCAATCAGCCCCAGCATTTT
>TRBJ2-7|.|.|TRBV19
CASSLKDGSYEQYF
TGTGCCAGTAGTTTGAAGGACGGTTCCTACGAGCAGTACTTC